A selection of T cell receptor beta chains follows, all from one sample in a study of blood T cell repertoires in COVID-19. TCRdb's table, derived via immunoSEQ multiplex PCR, lists solely in-frame clones and lacks some. The sample has roughly 220,000 clones; about 81% are singletons. Input material: peripheral blood. These receptors were obtained from a woman at least 80 years old with COVID-19, enrolled during active disease. Both conserved end residues are part of each CDR3. A D gene is named only where the DNA matches it firmly. Where a row states a size, it is once, few, many or the class of an expanded clone; other rows omit it.

v_gene	abundance	j_gene	d_gene	len	CDR3aa	CDR3nt
TRBV25-1	.	TRBJ2-1	TRBD1	15	CASNPQGQGNNEQFF	TGTGCCAGCAACCCCCAGGGACAGGGGAACAATGAGCAGTTCTTC
TRBV12-5	.	TRBJ1-5	.	13	CASGLAAEKPQHF	TGTGCTAGTGGTTTGGCCGCGGAAAAGCCCCAGCATTTT
TRBV7-2	.	TRBJ2-7	.	13	CASRQAGSYEQYF	TGTGCCTCTCGCCAGGCGGGTTCCTACGAGCAGTACTTC
TRBV27	once	TRBJ2-3	.	17	CASSLPISSTGADTQYF	TGTGCCAGCAGTTTACCCATCAGTTCTACCGGGGCAGATACGCAGTATTTT
TRBV29-1	.	TRBJ1-5	.	12	CSVGTGNQPQHF	TGCAGCGTTGGGACAGGCAATCAGCCCCAGCATTTT
TRBV29-1	.	TRBJ2-7	TRBD1	14	CSVATGAGSYEQYF	TGCAGCGTAGCTACAGGGGCGGGCTCCTACGAGCAGTACTTC
TRBV7-3	.	TRBJ2-1	TRBD2	15	CASSLRLAGGSEQFF	TGTGCCAGCAGCTTAAGACTAGCGGGAGGGAGTGAGCAGTTCTTC
TRBV7-2	.	TRBJ1-2	.	13	CASSPNSGYGYTF	TGTGCCAGCAGCCCAAACTCCGGGTATGGCTACACCTTC
TRBV5-4	.	TRBJ2-7	TRBD1	17	CASSLAPGQVGGLEQYF	TGTGCCAGCAGCTTGGCCCCGGGACAGGTGGGCGGATTGGAGCAGTACTTC
TRBV30	.	TRBJ2-2	TRBD1	15	CAWGLGDRNTGELFF	TGTGCCTGGGGCCTCGGGGACAGAAACACCGGGGAGCTGTTTTTT
TRBV5-1	.	TRBJ1-2	TRBD1	13	CASSWDRGSGYTF	TGCGCCAGCAGCTGGGACAGGGGCTCTGGCTACACCTTC